This T cell receptor (beta chain) was documented in a study of CD8+ T cells in alopecia areata. For the study at large: The study gave tofacitinib for 6 to 18 months, then 6 months off drug. Study results and caveats: Having just one nonresponder leaves the connection between baseline CD8+ expansion and response unresolved.

Isolated RNA was reverse transcribed into cDNA used as the sequencing template. Profiling relied on immunoSEQ multiplex PCR, and the TCRdb table lists in-frame clones only, not all of them. In the table there are 150,000 or so clones, about three fifths of which are singletons. With regard to this clone: The antigen remains undetermined.

CDR3 length equals 15 residues. CDR1 is SEHNR, CDR2 FQNEAQ, per germline (reference sequence). The ends were cut back, 1 base at V and 7 bases at J, with 14 bases in the middle. Treatment in this sample: oral pan-JAK inhibitor, 5-10 mg twice daily. Sample: CD4+ T cells sorted from blood, taken at week 4, from a patient treated with tofacitinib. The chain recombines TRBV7-9 with TRBJ2-1, with D hard to call. The clonotype was recovered from a human donor with alopecia areata. In nucleotides, the CDR3 is TGTGCCAGCAGCTTAGTTCCCCCACTTTTAAATGAGCAGTTCTTC. It specifies CASSLVPPLLNEQFF.